The 21 T cell receptor beta chains reported below all come from one sample, sequenced in a study of CD8 T cells in Susac syndrome. RNA totalling roughly 0.45 to 1 ug underwent reverse transcription with random hexamers. In TCRdb, the immunoSEQ multiplex PCR reads were re-called with MiXCR into one record per CDR3 protein. The data hold a few hundred thousand distinct CDR3 sequences, with 85% to 95% observed a single time. Sequencing was done on a sample of CD4+ T cells from PBMCs. The source is a human donor with multiple sclerosis.

This chain connects TRBV7-9 to TRBJ2-7, with D unclear. The length of the CDR3 is 16 residues. Trimming took off 6 bases at V and 5 bases at J, with 23 bases between the two ends. The germline gives CDR1 SEHNR, CDR2 FQNEAQ (reference sequence). CDR3 nucleotide sequence: TGTGCCAGCAGTTCACCACGAAGAAGGGTTATCGACGAGCAGTACTTC. Protein: CASSSPRRRVIDEQYF.

The count of this clonotype is one. The chain has TRBV25-1 and TRBJ2-5; TRBD1 aligns across 9 bases. This CDR3 is 14 amino acids long. V lost 10 bases, J lost 0 bases, and 6 bases stayed unmatched. Germline values: CDR1 MGHDK, CDR2 SYGVNS. CDR3 sequence reads: CATRDRVDQETQYF. The CDR3 nucleotides read TGTGCCACCCGGGACAGGGTGGACCAAGAGACCCAGTACTTC.

The gene calls are TRBV6-6 and TRBJ2-7; perhaps TRBD2 as D (5 bases). Trimming removed 6 bases at V and 2 bases at J, with 14 bases between. The CDR3 extends over 14 amino acids. The germline CDR1 and CDR2 sequences are MNHNY and SVGAGI (reference sequence). CDR3 in amino acids: CASSPGSAAYEQYF. The DNA of the CDR3 is TGTGCCAGCAGCCCCGGTAGCGCGGCCTACGAGCAGTACTTC.

The chain recombines TRBV29-1 with TRBJ1-1; 7 bases fit TRBD1. CDR3 length: 14 amino acids. The V gene's germline CDR1 is SQVTM and CDR2 ANQGSEA. J gave up 1 base and V 4 bases, and 6 bases lay outside the gene matches. In DNA, the CDR3 is TGCAGCGTTGTTAGGGGGACAGCGAACACTGAAGCTTTCTTT. Its protein product is CSVVRGTANTEAFF.

The V gene is TRBV19, the J gene TRBJ2-2; tentative D call: TRBD1 (7 bases). V lost 11 bases and J lost 0, with 13 bases in between. Germline V gene lookup returns CDR1 LNHDA and CDR2 SQIVND (reference sequence). This CDR3 contains 14 residues. The CDR3 protein is CAARRGPNTGELFF. The CDR3 DNA is TGTGCCGCTCGGAGGGGGCCGAACACCGGGGAGCTGTTTTTT.

This clonotype has only one observation. The rearrangement uses TRBV5-1 and TRBJ1-1; D possibly corresponds to TRBD1 (5 bases). Germline V gives CDR1 SGHRS, CDR2 YFSETQ. Between the trimmed V and J ends, which lost 4 bases and 0 bases, there was a span of 13 bases. The CDR3 sequence is 15 residues long. The CDR3 loop reads CASSPLGTMNTEAFF. DNA for the CDR3: TGCGCCAGCAGCCCACTAGGGACTATGAACACTGAAGCTTTCTTT. The entire variable domain, with the rest obtained from reference TRBV5-1 and TRBJ1-1, is as follows: KAGVTQTPRYLIKTRGQQVTLSCSPISGHRSVSWYQQTPGQGLQFLFEYFSETQRNKGNFPGRFSGRQFSNSRSEMNVSTLELGDSALYLCASSPLGTMNTEAFFGQGTRLTVV.

This clonotype was observed a single time. The rearrangement joins TRBV20-1 to TRBJ1-5; a possible D gene is TRBD1 (6 bases). Germline V lookup: CDR1 DFQATT, CDR2 SNEGSKA (reference sequence). The CDR3 covers 16 residues. The ends were cut back, 0 bases at V and 3 bases at J, with 15 bases in the middle. CDR3 sequence: CSARDLGRGHNQPQHF. The CDR3 DNA follows: TGCAGTGCTAGAGATCTGGGCAGGGGACACAATCAGCCCCAGCATTTT.

This clonotype was counted once. The J gene is TRBJ2-1, the V gene TRBV2; D may be TRBD2 (6 bases). Germline CDR1 reads SNHLY; CDR2 reads FYNNEI. The germline V and J ends were trimmed by 4 bases and 4 bases, with 11 bases remaining between them. The CDR3 length is 14 residues. The CDR3 region has the DNA TGTGCCAGCAGTGGCGCGGCGGGATACAATGAGCAGTTCTTC. Protein sequence: CASSGAAGYNEQFF.

The chain combines TRBV7-3 with TRBJ2-1, with 8 bases identical to TRBD2. The V and J ends lost 6 bases and 8 bases, in that order; junction bases with no gene match: 18. Germline V CDR1 and CDR2: SGHTA, FQGTGA. The CDR3 has 17 amino acids. CDR3 coding DNA: TGTGCCAGCAGTACCTCACCCTGGCGGGGGGCCGGGGATGAGCAGTTCTTC. Translated: CASSTSPWRGAGDEQFF. The full variable domain, rest sourced from reference TRBV7-3 and TRBJ2-1, is GAGVSQTPSNKVTEKGKYVELRCDPISGHTALYWYRQSLGQGPEFLIYFQGTGAADDSGLPNDRFFAVRPEGSVSTLKIQRTERGDSAVYLCASSTSPWRGAGDEQFFGPGTRLTVL.

The CDR3 DNA follows: TGTGCCAGCAGTACTCTCTGGGGACAGGGGAACGAGCAGTACGTC. Protein sequence: CASSTLWGQGNEQYV. This chain joins TRBV28 and TRBJ2-7; 10 bases are a match to TRBD1. The CDR3 sequence is 15 residues long. Trimming at V came to 5 bases and at J to 5 bases, leaving 9 bases not matched to a gene. The germline V gene has CDR1 MDHEN and CDR2 SYDVKM.

The genes are TRBV5-1 and TRBJ1-1, with 11 positions matching TRBD1. Losses at the gene ends were 0 bases for V and 3 bases for J; bases not matched to a gene: 1. Germline-derived CDR1 and CDR2 are SGHRS and YFSETQ. The CDR3 consists of 15 residues. As DNA, the CDR3 is TGCGCCAGCAGCTTGGGGGACAGGGGGTACACTGAAGCTTTCTTT. This encodes CASSLGDRGYTEAFF.

This chain joins TRBV4-2 and TRBJ1-2; maybe TRBD1 (5 bases). Germline assignment: CDR1 LGHNA and CDR2 YNFKEQ. This CDR3 is 14 amino acids long. V was trimmed by 0 bases and J by 6 bases, leaving 11 bases between them. The CDR3 DNA reads as TGTGCCAGCAGCCAAGAAGGAGGGGACGATGGCTACACCTTC. This codes for CASSQEGGDDGYTF.

The chain has TRBV29-1 and TRBJ1-4; TRBD1 agrees at 8 bases. Germline CDR1 SQVTM, CDR2 ANQGSEA. This CDR3 is built from 12 residues. V was pared by 7 bases and J by 6 bases, with 4 bases of the junction left unmatched. The CDR3 loop reads CSGTGRDEKLFF. As DNA, the CDR3 is TGCAGCGGGACAGGGAGGGATGAAAAACTGTTTTTT.

V gene TRBV6-1 combines with J gene TRBJ1-5, with D perhaps matching TRBD1 (5 bases). CDR3 length equals 11 residues. V dropped 7 bases and J dropped 6 bases, with 7 bases sitting between them. Germline CDR1 reads MNHNS; CDR2 reads SASEGT. This CDR3 reads CASNGAQPQHF. The CDR3 DNA follows: TGTGCCAGCAACGGGGCTCAGCCCCAGCATTTT.

The chain joins TRBV2 to TRBJ2-5; D is undetermined. The germline V and J ends were trimmed by 5 bases and 4 bases, with 11 bases remaining between them. The CDR3 is made up of 13 amino acids. The germline V gene encodes CDR1 SNHLY and CDR2 FYNNEI. For the CDR3, the DNA is TGTGCCAGCAGTCAGGACGGGTCAGAGACCCAGTACTTC. This encodes CASSQDGSETQYF.

This chain connects TRBV3-1 to TRBJ2-7; unclear D gene. The CDR3 runs 13 residues. Trimming cost V 0 bases and J 10 bases, with 13 bases left between them. Germline CDR1 is LGHDT and CDR2 is YNNKEL (reference sequence). The CDR3 reads CASSQDWGTPQYV. The DNA of the CDR3 is TGTGCCAGCAGCCAAGATTGGGGAACCCCTCAGTACGTC.

This chain links TRBV20-1 with TRBJ2-1; 8 bases agree with TRBD1. J lost 0 bases, V lost 4 bases, and 2 bases had no gene match. Per the germline V gene, CDR1 is DFQATT and CDR2 is SNEGSKA (reference sequence). This CDR3 contains 14 residues. The chain's CDR3 is CSAKGQASYNEQFF. The CDR3 coding sequence is TGCAGTGCTAAGGGACAGGCCTCCTACAATGAGCAGTTCTTC.

The J gene is TRBJ1-4, the V gene TRBV3-1; D ambiguous. This CDR3 region has 12 residues. Germline V gene sequence: CDR1 LGHDT, CDR2 YNNKEL (reference sequence). The germline V and J ends were trimmed by 4 bases and 7 bases, with 7 bases remaining between them. CDR3 sequence (DNA): TGTGCCAGCAGCCTTGGTCGTGAAAAACTGTTTTTT. Amino acid sequence: CASSLGREKLFF.

The count of this clonotype is one. The genes are TRBV18 and TRBJ1-1; no clear D. The germline V gene encodes CDR1 KGHSH and CDR2 LQKENI. The V end lost 2 bases, the J end lost 0 bases, and 7 bases lay between the germline ends. CDR3 size: 14 residues. DNA of the CDR3: TGTGCCAGCTCACCAGCAGACATGAACACTGAAGCTTTCTTT. Translating it yields CASSPADMNTEAFF. Variable domain in full (rest from reference TRBV18 and TRBJ1-1): NAGVMQNPRHLVRRRGQEARLRCSPMKGHSHVYWYRQLPEEGLKFMVYLQKENIIDESGMPKERFSAEFPKEGPSILRIQQVVRGDSAAYFCASSPADMNTEAFFGQGTRLTVV.

The J gene is TRBJ1-5, the V gene TRBV18, with unresolved D. V shed 2 bases and J shed 0 bases, with 11 bases lying between them. CDR3 size: 16 residues. Germline loops: CDR1 KGHSH, CDR2 LQKENI. The CDR3 is CASSPSTPNSNQPQHF. The CDR3 DNA follows: TGTGCCAGCTCACCATCGACACCGAATAGCAATCAGCCCCAGCATTTT.

This chain joins TRBV12-5 and TRBJ1-5, with D hard to call. This CDR3 spans 14 amino acids. In germline, CDR1 is LGHNT, CDR2 FRNRAP. Trimming shortened V by 6 bases and J by 3 bases, and 12 bases separated the two germline ends. The CDR3 sequence: CASGRGPNNQPQHF. CDR3 nucleotides: TGTGCTAGTGGCCGCGGACCGAACAATCAGCCCCAGCATTTT.